These T cell receptor beta chains were read from a single sample in a study of T cell responses to AZD1222 COVID-19 vaccine. Some clones are missing from TCRdb's copy, which holds only in-frame ones; the method was immunoSEQ multiplex PCR. The sample includes 25,000 to 35,000 clones, roughly 78% of them seen just once. Sample: peripheral blood, taken on day 0 of AZD1222 vaccination. The receptors here all came from an adult in good health. CDR3s include the opening cysteine and the closing phenylalanine or tryptophan. Each record gives: clone size, J gene, D gene, V gene, CDR3 DNA, CDR3 protein. D genes are given only for firm matches. Rows give clone size only sometimes, using once, few, many, or a class for an expanded clone.

abundance: -
j_gene: TRBJ1-2
d_gene: -
v_gene: TRBV24-1
CDR3nt: TGTGCCACCAGTGAAAGTAACTTTGACTCGATTAACTATGGCTACACCTTC
CDR3aa: CATSESNFDSINYGYTF

abundance: -
j_gene: TRBJ1-1
d_gene: -
v_gene: TRBV25-1
CDR3nt: TGTGCCAGCAGTCCTCTTGGGGCTCTGACTGAAGCTTTCTTT
CDR3aa: CASSPLGALTEAFF

abundance: -
j_gene: TRBJ1-5
d_gene: -
v_gene: TRBV7-9
CDR3nt: TGTGCCAGCAGCCCCAGCGCGGGGACGAATCAGCCCCAGCATTTT
CDR3aa: CASSPSAGTNQPQHF

abundance: few
j_gene: TRBJ2-1
d_gene: -
v_gene: TRBV4-3
CDR3nt: TGCGCCAGCAGCCAAGAGGGCTGGCTGGAGCAGTTCTTC
CDR3aa: CASSQEGWLEQFF

abundance: -
j_gene: TRBJ2-3
d_gene: TRBD2
v_gene: TRBV29-1
CDR3nt: TGCAGCGGATCCTTTTACGGGGGGGTAGATACGCAGTATTTT
CDR3aa: CSGSFYGGVDTQYF

abundance: -
j_gene: TRBJ1-3
d_gene: TRBD1
v_gene: TRBV5-1
CDR3nt: TGCGCCAGCAGCACGGACCCACAGGGGTTTTTCTCTGGAAACACCATATATTTT
CDR3aa: CASSTDPQGFFSGNTIYF

abundance: -
j_gene: TRBJ1-2
d_gene: TRBD1
v_gene: TRBV27
CDR3nt: TGTGCCAGCAGTCGACAGGGGGTCTATGGCTACACCTTC
CDR3aa: CASSRQGVYGYTF

abundance: -
j_gene: TRBJ2-1
d_gene: TRBD2
v_gene: TRBV2
CDR3nt: TGTGCCAGCAGTGAAGAGCGGGGGGGAAGAAGTGTGGAGTTCTTC
CDR3aa: CASSEERGGRSVEFF

abundance: few
j_gene: TRBJ2-2
d_gene: -
v_gene: TRBV7-9
CDR3nt: TGTGCCAGCAGCTTCTTTAAAGACGGGGAGCTGTTTTTT
CDR3aa: CASSFFKDGELFF

abundance: -
j_gene: TRBJ2-5
d_gene: TRBD2
v_gene: TRBV5-1
CDR3nt: TGCGCCAGCAGCTTTGGTTCGACTAGCGGGGGAGAGACCCAGTACTTC
CDR3aa: CASSFGSTSGGETQYF

abundance: -
j_gene: TRBJ2-3
d_gene: TRBD2
v_gene: TRBV7-2
CDR3nt: TGTGCCAGCAGCTTAGCTCCGGGACTAGGGACAGATACGCAGTATTTT
CDR3aa: CASSLAPGLGTDTQYF

abundance: -
j_gene: TRBJ1-1
d_gene: -
v_gene: TRBV28
CDR3nt: TGTGCCAGCAGTTCCCCACGGCTAGCAGCTTTCTTT
CDR3aa: CASSSPRLAAFF

abundance: -
j_gene: TRBJ1-1
d_gene: -
v_gene: TRBV28
CDR3nt: TGTGCCAGCAGTTTAATGGAAACTGAAGCTTTCTTT
CDR3aa: CASSLMETEAFF

abundance: -
j_gene: TRBJ2-7
d_gene: -
v_gene: TRBV18
CDR3nt: TGTGCCAGCTCATCTAACGGTGGGGATTCCTACGAGCAGTACTTC
CDR3aa: CASSSNGGDSYEQYF

abundance: once
j_gene: TRBJ1-1
d_gene: -
v_gene: TRBV25-1
CDR3nt: TGTGCCAGCAGTGTACAGATGAACACTGAAGCTTTCTTT
CDR3aa: CASSVQMNTEAFF

abundance: -
j_gene: TRBJ2-1
d_gene: -
v_gene: TRBV5-1
CDR3nt: TGCGCCAGCAGCCCACTTTCAGGGCTAGCCGGGAATGAGCAGTTCTTC
CDR3aa: CASSPLSGLAGNEQFF

abundance: -
j_gene: TRBJ1-5
d_gene: TRBD1
v_gene: TRBV3-1/TRBV3-2
CDR3nt: TGTGCCAGCAGCCCCACGGACAGGGATAGCAATCAGCCCCAGCATTTT
CDR3aa: CASSPTDRDSNQPQHF

abundance: -
j_gene: TRBJ1-4
d_gene: -
v_gene: TRBV6-1
CDR3nt: TGTGCCAGCAGTGAAGCGCGGACAACAGCAACTAATGAAAAACTGTTTTTT
CDR3aa: CASSEARTTATNEKLFF

abundance: once
j_gene: TRBJ2-1
d_gene: TRBD2
v_gene: TRBV7-2
CDR3nt: TGTGCCAGCAGCGGAGGGACTAGCGGGTCCTACAATGAGCAGTTCTTC
CDR3aa: CASSGGTSGSYNEQFF

abundance: -
j_gene: TRBJ2-2
d_gene: -
v_gene: TRBV9
CDR3nt: TGTGCCAGCAGCGTATCAGGGACGAACACCGGGGAGCTGTTTTTT
CDR3aa: CASSVSGTNTGELFF

abundance: -
j_gene: TRBJ1-4
d_gene: -
v_gene: TRBV5-1
CDR3nt: TGCGCCAGCAGCTTGGGGATTAACACCTTAAATGAAAAACTGTTTTTT
CDR3aa: CASSLGINTLNEKLFF

abundance: -
j_gene: TRBJ1-1
d_gene: -
v_gene: TRBV24-1
CDR3nt: TGTGCCACCAGGGGGACCGCCCTCACTGAAGCTTTCTTT
CDR3aa: CATRGTALTEAFF

abundance: -
j_gene: TRBJ1-5
d_gene: -
v_gene: TRBV18
CDR3nt: TGTGCCAGCTCACCATCCAGGGGTCGAGGGCCGCCCCAGCATTTT
CDR3aa: CASSPSRGRGPPQHF

abundance: -
j_gene: TRBJ1-5
d_gene: -
v_gene: TRBV10-3
CDR3nt: TGTGCCATCAGTTTTGGTTCAGGGGATCAGCCCCAGCATTTT
CDR3aa: CAISFGSGDQPQHF

abundance: -
j_gene: TRBJ2-4
d_gene: -
v_gene: TRBV6-2/TRBV6-3
CDR3nt: TGTGCCAGCAGTGGAAACCTCCGGGGTACCAAAAACATTCAGTACTTC
CDR3aa: CASSGNLRGTKNIQYF

abundance: -
j_gene: TRBJ1-1
d_gene: -
v_gene: TRBV7-8
CDR3nt: TGTGCCAGCAGCTTAAACGAAGACCCGCGGTACACTGAAGCTTTCTTT
CDR3aa: CASSLNEDPRYTEAFF

abundance: -
j_gene: TRBJ1-1
d_gene: TRBD1
v_gene: TRBV7-2
CDR3nt: TGTGCCAGCAGACAAGGACAGGGGGCTAAGAACACTGAAGCTTTCTTT
CDR3aa: CASRQGQGAKNTEAFF

abundance: -
j_gene: TRBJ2-2
d_gene: -
v_gene: TRBV28
CDR3nt: TGTGCCAGCAGTCCTCTGCAAACCGGGGAGCTGTTTTTT
CDR3aa: CASSPLQTGELFF

abundance: -
j_gene: TRBJ2-3
d_gene: -
v_gene: TRBV24-1
CDR3nt: TGTGCCACCAGTGATTATGGGGAATCGAGCGAATTGCAGTATTTT
CDR3aa: CATSDYGESSELQYF

abundance: -
j_gene: TRBJ1-5
d_gene: TRBD1
v_gene: TRBV7-2
CDR3nt: TGTGCCAGCAGCTTAGGCCGACAGGGTGCTCCGCCCCAGCATTTT
CDR3aa: CASSLGRQGAPPQHF

abundance: -
j_gene: TRBJ2-1
d_gene: -
v_gene: TRBV19
CDR3nt: TGTGCCAGTAGTATATCTCGAGGGGACTACAATGAGCAGTTCTTC
CDR3aa: CASSISRGDYNEQFF

abundance: -
j_gene: TRBJ2-1
d_gene: TRBD2
v_gene: TRBV5-1
CDR3nt: TGCGCCAGCAGCTTGGTAGTGGCGGGAGGGTCCAATGAGCAGTTCTTC
CDR3aa: CASSLVVAGGSNEQFF

abundance: -
j_gene: TRBJ1-4
d_gene: TRBD1
v_gene: TRBV9
CDR3nt: TGTGCCAGCAGCGCCGGAGGGGGCACTAATGAAAAACTGTTTTTT
CDR3aa: CASSAGGGTNEKLFF

abundance: -
j_gene: TRBJ2-2
d_gene: TRBD1
v_gene: TRBV7-7
CDR3nt: TGTGCCAGCAGGGCCGGGGACAGAGAAAACACCGGGGAGCTGTTTTTT
CDR3aa: CASRAGDRENTGELFF

abundance: -
j_gene: TRBJ1-2
d_gene: TRBD1
v_gene: TRBV7-9
CDR3nt: TGTGCCAGCAGCTCTGGGACAGGGCTAAGCTATGGCTACACCTTC
CDR3aa: CASSSGTGLSYGYTF

abundance: -
j_gene: TRBJ1-5
d_gene: -
v_gene: TRBV6-2/TRBV6-3
CDR3nt: TGTGCCAGCAGTTGGACAGATCATCAGCCCCAGCATTTT
CDR3aa: CASSWTDHQPQHF

abundance: once
j_gene: TRBJ1-1
d_gene: -
v_gene: TRBV5-1
CDR3nt: TGCGCCAGCAGCCTGACGGCCCCGGCCACTGAAGCTTTCTTT
CDR3aa: CASSLTAPATEAFF

abundance: -
j_gene: TRBJ1-1
d_gene: -
v_gene: TRBV7-8
CDR3nt: TGTGCCAGCAGCTTAGCGGGAGACACTGAAGCTTTCTTT
CDR3aa: CASSLAGDTEAFF

abundance: -
j_gene: TRBJ1-2
d_gene: -
v_gene: TRBV28
CDR3nt: TGTGCCAGCAGTTTATTTAAGGGTCGGGGGTGGTATGGCTACACCTTC
CDR3aa: CASSLFKGRGWYGYTF

abundance: -
j_gene: TRBJ1-2
d_gene: TRBD1
v_gene: TRBV29-1
CDR3nt: TGCAGCGTTGAGGAGGACAGGAGAGGAGGCGGCTACACCTTC
CDR3aa: CSVEEDRRGGGYTF

abundance: few
j_gene: TRBJ1-3
d_gene: TRBD1
v_gene: TRBV30
CDR3nt: TGTGCCTGGACGATGGGGTTAACCGGGACAGTTTATTTT
CDR3aa: CAWTMGLTGTVYF

abundance: once
j_gene: TRBJ1-2
d_gene: TRBD1
v_gene: TRBV11-2
CDR3nt: TGTGCCAGCAGCCTCCGGGACAGGGGGCTCCTTGGCTACACCTTC
CDR3aa: CASSLRDRGLLGYTF

abundance: -
j_gene: TRBJ2-3
d_gene: TRBD2
v_gene: TRBV2
CDR3nt: TGTGCCAGCAGTGAAAGGCCCCGGACTAGTAAAACAGATACGCAGTATTTT
CDR3aa: CASSERPRTSKTDTQYF